This section outlines one T cell receptor beta chain sequence together with its context. The library put unique molecular identifiers onto individual cDNA molecules. TCRdb recomputed calls from the RACE reads with MiXCR, one row per CDR3 protein. Here the sample spans a few hundred thousand distinct CDR3 sequences, about 6.3% being singletons. The time point was: patch test 2, 6 weeks after DPC sensitization. Treatment noted: therapeutic diphenylcyclopropenone sensitization with weekly scalp DPC. Blood sampling occurred before each patch-test application. People who gave samples had alopecia, were 18 to 70 years old, and were suitable for DPC. The data belong to a study of human T cells and chemical hapten exposure. Sequencing used whole blood, obtained in connection with sensitization to the hapten diphenylcyclopropenone (DPC). This TCR derives from a woman between 18 and 29 years old with alopecia areata. Some clones in this sample may be carry-over from other donors' samples.

The CDR3 DNA follows: TGTGCCAGCAGTTTAGGATTAGCGGGGGGTTACACCGGGGAGCTGTTTTTT. This codes for CASSLGLAGGYTGELFF. This rearrangement joins TRBV6-5 to TRBJ2-2; 10 nucleotides line up with TRBD2. Germline-derived CDR1 and CDR2 are MNHEY and SVGAGI. There are 17 residues in the CDR3. V lost 4 bases and J lost 3; bases outside the gene matches: 8.